This TCR beta chain appears in the sequencing data of a study of CD8 T cells in Susac syndrome. Turning to the study itself: Blood was drawn from patients with Susac syndrome. At that point, they were therapy-naive, on corticosteroids, or on intravenous immunoglobulin alone. General study findings and limits: The study acknowledged a relatively small number of individuals in its TCR sequencing and HLA analysis.

Random hexamers served to reverse transcribe about 0.5 to 1 ug RNA. The CDR3 of TCR beta was amplified by immunoSEQ multiplex PCR across 54 Vbeta and 13 Jbeta. TCRdb redid the calling of the immunoSEQ multiplex PCR reads with MiXCR, one entry per CDR3 protein. This repertoire shows about 240,000 distinct CDR3 sequences, less than 96% found once; its top ten account for 0.1%. As judged by recently defined diagnostic criteria, patients with Susac syndrome had definite or probable disease. Germline CDR1 is SQVTM and CDR2 is ANQGSEA. V gave up 8 bases and J gave up 0 bases, with 10 bases separating them. The CDR3 is 12 amino acids. In the case of this clonotype: The antigen remains undetermined.

The chain joins TRBV29-1 to TRBJ2-5; D might be TRBD2 (5 bases). Sequencing was carried out using CD4+ T cells from PBMCs. This sequence was found in a human donor with Susac syndrome. The CDR3 DNA reads as TGCAGCAGCGGCCCGAACCAAGAGACCCAGTACTTC. As protein: CSSGPNQETQYF.